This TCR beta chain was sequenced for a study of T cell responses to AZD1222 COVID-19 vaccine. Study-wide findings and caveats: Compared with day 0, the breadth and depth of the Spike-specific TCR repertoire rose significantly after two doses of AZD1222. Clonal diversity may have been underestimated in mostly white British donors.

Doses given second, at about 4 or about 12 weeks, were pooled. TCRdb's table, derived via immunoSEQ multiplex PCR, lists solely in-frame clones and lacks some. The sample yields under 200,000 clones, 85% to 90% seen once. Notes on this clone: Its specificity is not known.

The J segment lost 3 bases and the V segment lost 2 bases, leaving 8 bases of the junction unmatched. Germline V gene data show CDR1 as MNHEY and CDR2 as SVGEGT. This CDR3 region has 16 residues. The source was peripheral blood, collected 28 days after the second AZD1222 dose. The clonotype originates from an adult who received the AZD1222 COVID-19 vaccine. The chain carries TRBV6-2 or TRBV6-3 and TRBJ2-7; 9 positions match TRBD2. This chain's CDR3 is CASSYRLAGRRYEQYF. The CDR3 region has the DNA TGTGCCAGCAGTTACCGGCTAGCGGGGCGCCGCTACGAGCAGTACTTC.